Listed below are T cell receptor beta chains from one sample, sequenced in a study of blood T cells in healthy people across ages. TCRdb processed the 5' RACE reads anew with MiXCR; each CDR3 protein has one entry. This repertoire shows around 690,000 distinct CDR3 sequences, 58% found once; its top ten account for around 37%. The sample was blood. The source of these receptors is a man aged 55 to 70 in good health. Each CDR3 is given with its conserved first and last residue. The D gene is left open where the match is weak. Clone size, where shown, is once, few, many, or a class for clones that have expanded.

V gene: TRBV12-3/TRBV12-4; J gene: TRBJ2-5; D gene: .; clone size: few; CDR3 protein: CASSLKTPPQETQYF; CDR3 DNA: TGTGCCAGCAGTTTAAAAACTCCTCCCCAAGAGACCCAGTACTTC
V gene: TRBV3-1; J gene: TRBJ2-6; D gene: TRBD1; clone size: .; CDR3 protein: CASSHLQGRTSGANVLTF; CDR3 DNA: TGTGCCAGCAGCCACTTACAGGGGCGGACCTCTGGGGCCAACGTCCTGACTTTC
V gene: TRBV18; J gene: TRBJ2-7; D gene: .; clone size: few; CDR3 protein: CASSPLGLSYEQYF; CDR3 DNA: TGTGCCAGCTCACCGCTGGGGCTCTCCTACGAGCAGTACTTC
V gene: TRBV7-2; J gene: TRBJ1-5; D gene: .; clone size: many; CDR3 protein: CASSWDGNQPQHF; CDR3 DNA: TGTGCCAGCAGCTGGGACGGTAATCAGCCCCAGCATTTT
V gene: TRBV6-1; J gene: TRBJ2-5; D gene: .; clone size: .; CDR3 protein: CASSEALPDNKYF; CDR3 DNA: TGTGCCAGCAGTGAAGCGCTTCCGGACAACAAGTACTTC
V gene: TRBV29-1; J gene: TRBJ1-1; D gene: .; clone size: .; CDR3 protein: CSVEEGILTEAFF; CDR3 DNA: TGCAGCGTTGAAGAGGGCATTCTCACTGAAGCTTTCTTT
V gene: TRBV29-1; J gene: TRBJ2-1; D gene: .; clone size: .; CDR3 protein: CSVKGPDEQFF; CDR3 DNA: TGCAGCGTGAAGGGACCGGATGAGCAGTTCTTC
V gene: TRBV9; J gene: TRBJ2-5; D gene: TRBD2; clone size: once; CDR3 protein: CASGNAGGETQYF; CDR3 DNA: TGTGCCAGCGGGAACGCCGGGGGGGAGACCCAGTACTTC
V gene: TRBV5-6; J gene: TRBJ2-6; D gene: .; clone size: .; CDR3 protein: CASSLRVRPGANVLTF; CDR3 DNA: TGTGCCAGCAGCTTGAGGGTACGCCCTGGGGCCAACGTCCTGACTTTC
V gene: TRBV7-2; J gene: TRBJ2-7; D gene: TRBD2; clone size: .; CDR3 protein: CASSPKSGGSYEQYF; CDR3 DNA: TGTGCCAGCAGCCCAAAAAGCGGGGGATCCTACGAGCAGTACTTC
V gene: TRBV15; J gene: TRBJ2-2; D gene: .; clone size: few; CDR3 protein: CATSRDRVPGELFF; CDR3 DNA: TGTGCCACCAGCAGAGACAGGGTCCCCGGGGAGCTGTTTTTT
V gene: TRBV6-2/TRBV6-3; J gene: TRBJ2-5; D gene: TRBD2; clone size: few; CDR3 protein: CASSFTLAGEKETQYF; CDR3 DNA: TGTGCCAGCAGTTTCACACTAGCGGGGGAGAAAGAGACCCAGTACTTC
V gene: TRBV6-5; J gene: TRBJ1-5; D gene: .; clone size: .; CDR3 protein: CASSYYRDQPQHF; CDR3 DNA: TGTGCCAGCAGTTACTATCGGGATCAGCCCCAGCATTTT
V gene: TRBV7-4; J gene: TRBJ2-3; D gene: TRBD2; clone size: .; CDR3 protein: CASSPSGGLTDTQYF; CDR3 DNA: TGTGCCAGCAGCCCCAGCGGGGGGCTCACAGATACGCAGTATTTT
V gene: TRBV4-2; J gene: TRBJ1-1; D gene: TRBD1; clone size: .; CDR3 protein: CASSRRDRNTEAFF; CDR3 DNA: TGTGCCAGCAGCCGGAGGGACAGGAACACTGAAGCTTTCTTT
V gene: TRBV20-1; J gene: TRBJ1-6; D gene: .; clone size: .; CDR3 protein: CSAREGTSPLHF; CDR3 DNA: TGCAGTGCTAGAGAGGGGACTTCGCCCCTCCACTTT
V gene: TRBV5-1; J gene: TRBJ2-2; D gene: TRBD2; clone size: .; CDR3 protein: CASSLALGTSVAGELFF; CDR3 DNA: TGCGCCAGCAGCTTGGCCCTGGGGACTAGCGTGGCCGGGGAGCTGTTTTTT
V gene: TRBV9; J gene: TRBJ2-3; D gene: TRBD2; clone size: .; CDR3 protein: CASSPRGGRDTQYF; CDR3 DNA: TGTGCCAGCAGCCCGCGGGGGGGCAGAGATACGCAGTATTTT